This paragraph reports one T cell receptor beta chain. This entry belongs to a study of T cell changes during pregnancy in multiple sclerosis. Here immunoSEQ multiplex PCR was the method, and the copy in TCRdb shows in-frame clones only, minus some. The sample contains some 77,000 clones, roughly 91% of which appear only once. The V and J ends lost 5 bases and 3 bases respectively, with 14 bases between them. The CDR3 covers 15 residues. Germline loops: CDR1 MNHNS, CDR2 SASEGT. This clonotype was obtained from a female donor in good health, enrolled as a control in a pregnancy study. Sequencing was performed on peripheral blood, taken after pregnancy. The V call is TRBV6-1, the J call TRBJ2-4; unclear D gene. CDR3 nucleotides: TGTGCCAGCAGTCTGCAGTCGTTTGACAAAAACATTCAGTACTTC. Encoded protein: CASSLQSFDKNIQYF.